Listed here are 19 T cell receptor beta chains from one sample, sequenced in a study of cytomegalovirus exposure and HLA in healthy donors. With 60 Vbeta and 13 Jbeta primers, the PCR was carried out. Only in-frame clones appear in the TCRdb table, and some are missing; sequencing was by immunoSEQ multiplex PCR. The table shows around 54,000 clones, with approximately 86% occurring only once. The sample consisted of PBMCs. These receptors were collected from a woman aged 18 to 35 in good health and CMV-seronegative.

The genes are TRBV4-1 and TRBJ2-3; 9 nucleotides align to TRBD2. The germline gives CDR1 MGHRA, CDR2 YSYEKL. The CDR3 spans 19 residues. Trimming cost V 1 base and J 1 base; bases outside gene matches: 12. CDR3 coding DNA: TGCGCCAGCAGCCAAGGGATGGCGGGAGGGACCTTGCGCACAGATACGCAGTATTTT. Residues: CASSQGMAGGTLRTDTQYF.

The count of this clone is one. The chain links TRBV7-9 to TRBJ2-3; 8 nucleotides line up with TRBD2. The V and J ends lost 4 bases and 1 base, in that order; junction bases with no gene match: 10. Germline V lookup: CDR1 SEHNR, CDR2 FQNEAQ (reference sequence). This CDR3 spans 17 amino acids. The CDR3 reads CASSSPQTSGGTDTQYF. CDR3 nucleotide sequence: TGTGCCAGCAGCTCCCCCCAAACTAGCGGTGGCACAGATACGCAGTATTTT. Full variable domain (remainder filled in from reference TRBV7-9 and TRBJ2-3): DTGVSQNPRHKITKRGQNVTFRCDPISEHNRLYWYRQTLGQGPEFLTYFQNEAQLEKSRLLSDRFSAERPKGSFSTLEIQRTEQGDSAMYLCASSSPQTSGGTDTQYFGPGTRLTVL.

Only a few counts were recorded for this clone. This rearrangement joins TRBV30 to TRBJ1-2, with D maybe TRBD1 (5 bases). The CDR3 extends over 14 amino acids. Trimming left V 2 bases short and J 5 bases short, with 15 bases between. Germline V gene lookup returns CDR1 GTSNPN and CDR2 SVGIG (reference sequence). DNA for the CDR3: TGTGCCTGGAGTATCGGGGGGGATGGATATGGCTACACCTTC. It codes for CAWSIGGDGYGYTF.

Only a few counts were recorded for this clone. The chain employs TRBV5-4 and TRBJ2-3; no definite D call. CDR1 is SGHNT and CDR2 is YYREEE in the germline V gene (reference sequence). This CDR3 spans 15 amino acids. V was shortened by 1 base and J by 4 bases, with 13 bases between the two germline ends. This CDR3 reads CASSLPGTIADTQYF. The CDR3 coding sequence is TGTGCCAGCAGCTTGCCCGGTACCATTGCAGATACGCAGTATTTT.

The chain combines TRBV30 with TRBJ2-7, with TRBD2 identical over 12 bases. This CDR3 has 14 residues. Germline V gene sequence: CDR1 GTSNPN, CDR2 SVGIG (reference sequence). Losses at the gene ends were 4 bases for V and 5 bases for J; bases not matched to a gene: 6. CDR3 DNA: TGTGCCTGGACGACTAGCGGGAGCACGAACGAGCAGTACTTC. Translation: CAWTTSGSTNEQYF.

The V call is TRBV2, the J call TRBJ2-1; 8 nucleotides line up with TRBD1. V lost 7 bases and J lost 5; bases outside the gene matches: 4. This CDR3 contains 13 residues. CDR1 SNHLY and CDR2 FYNNEI come from the germline V gene. CDR3 bases: TGTGCCAGCAATAAGGACAGGGACAATGAGCAGTTCTTC. Protein: CASNKDRDNEQFF.

The chain employs TRBV10-1 and TRBJ1-1; TRBD1 might be the D (5 bases). CDR3 length: 13 amino acids. V was cut by 6 bases and J by 4 bases, with 12 bases left in between. Germline CDR1 and CDR2: WNHNN and SYGVQD (reference sequence). CDR3 DNA sequence: TGCGCCAGCAGGCGGACACTGGGCACTGAAGCTTTCTTT. It yields the protein CASRRTLGTEAFF.

The chain recombines TRBV7-9 with TRBJ2-7; TRBD2 aligns across 11 bases. V shed 4 bases and J 2 bases; nucleotides not matched to a gene: 4. There are 15 residues in the CDR3. CDR1 SEHNR and CDR2 FQNEAQ come from the germline V gene (reference sequence). This chain's CDR3 is CASSSGTSGTYEQYF. CDR3 in DNA: TGTGCCAGCAGCTCAGGGACTAGCGGTACCTACGAGCAGTACTTC.

The V call is TRBV25-1, the J call TRBJ2-2; tentatively, D is TRBD2 (6 bases). The CDR3 covers 14 residues. The germline V gene has CDR1 MGHDK and CDR2 SYGVNS. Trimming took 4 bases from V and 5 from J, leaving 11 bases between them. The CDR3 here is CASSVQGGTGELFF. CDR3 sequence (DNA): TGTGCCAGCAGTGTTCAGGGAGGAACCGGGGAGCTGTTTTTT.

Points on this clone: This sample also contains other DNA sequences that code for the same CDR3. The chain employs TRBV6-4 and TRBJ2-1, with 9 bases that match TRBD2. This CDR3 contains 15 residues. The V gene's germline CDR1 is MRHNA and CDR2 SNTAGT. With V trimmed by 2 bases and J by 4 bases, 3 bases remained unmatched. The CDR3 reads CASSDDAGGYNEQFF. CDR3 nucleotides: TGTGCCAGCAGTGACGACGCGGGAGGGTACAATGAGCAGTTCTTC.

CDR3 sequence (DNA): TGTGCCAGCAGGGACAGGAGCTCCTACGAGCAGTACTTC. This translates into CASRDRSSYEQYF. This sequence joins TRBV5-6 and TRBJ2-7, with TRBD1 matching 7 bases. CDR1 is SGHDT, CDR2 YYEEEE, per germline. Germline trimming cut 5 bases from V and 0 bases from J; bases unmatched to any gene: 2. The CDR3 totals 13 residues. Filled out from reference TRBV5-6 and TRBJ2-7, the complete variable domain reads DAGVTQSPTHLIKTRGQQVTLRCSPKSGHDTVSWYQQALGQGPQFIFQYYEEEERQRGNFPDRFSGHQFPNYSSELNVNALLLGDSALYLCASRDRSSYEQYFGPGTRLTVT.

V usage is TRBV7-8 and J usage is TRBJ2-1, with 8 bases matching TRBD2. The V segment lost 2 bases and the J segment 4 bases; nucleotides outside the gene matches: 7. Germline-derived CDR1 and CDR2 are SGHVS and FQNEAQ. The CDR3 is 16 residues long. The CDR3 spells CASSLTGGVSYNEQFF. DNA of the CDR3: TGTGCCAGCAGCTTAACGGGGGGGGTATCGTACAATGAGCAGTTCTTC.

The V call is TRBV9, the J call TRBJ2-3; 12 nucleotides agree with TRBD1. The CDR3 is 15 residues long. Trimming removed 4 bases from V and 4 bases from J; junction bases left unmatched: 4. Germline V gives CDR1 SGDLS, CDR2 YYNGEE. CDR3 in amino acids: CASSFRDRGPDTQYF. For the CDR3, the DNA is TGTGCCAGCAGCTTCCGGGACAGGGGGCCAGATACGCAGTATTTT. Filled out from reference TRBV9 and TRBJ2-3, the complete variable domain reads DSGVTQTPKHLITATGQRVTLRCSPRSGDLSVYWYQQSLDQGLQFLIQYYNGEERAKGNILERFSAQQFPDLHSELNLSSLELGDSALYFCASSFRDRGPDTQYFGPGTRLTVL.

This clone was seen only a few times. The chain carries TRBV7-2 and TRBJ2-4; 10 positions match TRBD2. This CDR3 spans 16 amino acids. CDR1 SGHTA and CDR2 FQGNSA come from the germline V gene. V was pared by 1 base and J by 1 base, with 1 base of the junction left unmatched. This chain's CDR3 is CASSLVAGGAKNIQYF. DNA of the CDR3: TGTGCCAGCAGCTTAGTAGCGGGAGGTGCCAAAAACATTCAGTACTTC.

This rearrangement joins TRBV7-9 to TRBJ2-5; tentative D call: TRBD2 (5 bases). Germline V lookup: CDR1 SEHNR, CDR2 FQNEAQ (reference sequence). The CDR3 length is 15 residues. V was cut by 7 bases and J by 2 bases, with 17 bases left in between. The CDR3 nucleotides are TGTGCCAGCACCCTTGGGAGATCTCCTCAAGAGACCCAGTACTTC. Translating gives CASTLGRSPQETQYF.

The V gene is TRBV5-1, the J gene TRBJ2-7; 9 bases fit TRBD1. Germline V gene sequence: CDR1 SGHRS, CDR2 YFSETQ. J was trimmed by 7 bases and V by 3 bases; bases with no gene match: 11. This CDR3 is built from 15 residues. DNA of the CDR3: TGCGCCAGCAGCTCCCTACAGGGGGCAGCGACAGAGCAGTACTTC. Its translation is CASSSLQGAATEQYF.

This sequence joins TRBV7-9 and TRBJ2-3; 11 bases are a match to TRBD2. V shed 5 bases, J shed 0 bases, and the junction held 4 bases outside the gene matches. Germline CDR1 reads SEHNR; CDR2 reads FQNEAQ (reference sequence). The CDR3 is 16 residues long. CDR3 nucleotide sequence: TGTGCCAGCAGCCATTGGACTAGCGGGAGCACAGATACGCAGTATTTT. This gives the protein CASSHWTSGSTDTQYF. Full variable domain (missing parts from reference TRBV7-9 and TRBJ2-3): DTGVSQNPRHKITKRGQNVTFRCDPISEHNRLYWYRQTLGQGPEFLTYFQNEAQLEKSRLLSDRFSAERPKGSFSTLEIQRTEQGDSAMYLCASSHWTSGSTDTQYFGPGTRLTVL.

V and J are TRBV15 and TRBJ1-3; 7 bases align to TRBD1. CDR3 length equals 17 residues. From germline, CDR1 is LNHNV and CDR2 YYDKDF (reference sequence). J gave up 4 bases and V 0 bases, and 9 bases lay outside the gene matches. For the CDR3, the DNA is TGTGCCACCAGCAGAGAACGTTCCGACAGGGTAGGAAACACCATATATTTT. This sequence encodes CATSRERSDRVGNTIYF.

The chain combines TRBV12-5 with TRBJ1-2, with a weak D call TRBD1 (6 bases). Germline V lookup: CDR1 LGHNT, CDR2 FRNRAP. The CDR3 is 13 amino acids. The V and J ends lost 4 bases and 7 bases respectively, with 13 bases between them. The DNA of the CDR3 is TGTGCTAGTGGTTCGGGGGGGGGCGGTGGCTACACCTTC. The encoded protein is CASGSGGGGGYTF.